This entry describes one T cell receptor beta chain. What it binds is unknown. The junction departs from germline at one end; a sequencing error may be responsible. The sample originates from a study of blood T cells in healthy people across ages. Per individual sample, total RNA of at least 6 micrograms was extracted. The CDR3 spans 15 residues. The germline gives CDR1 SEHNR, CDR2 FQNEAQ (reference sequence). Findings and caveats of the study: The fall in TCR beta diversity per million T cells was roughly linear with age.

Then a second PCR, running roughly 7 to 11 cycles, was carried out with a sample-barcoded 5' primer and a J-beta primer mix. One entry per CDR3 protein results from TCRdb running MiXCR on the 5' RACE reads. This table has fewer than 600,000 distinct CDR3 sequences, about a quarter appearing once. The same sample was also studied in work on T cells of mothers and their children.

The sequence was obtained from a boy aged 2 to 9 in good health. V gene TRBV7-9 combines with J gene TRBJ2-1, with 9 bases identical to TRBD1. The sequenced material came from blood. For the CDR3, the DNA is TGTACCAGCAGCTGGGCAGGGACAGGGCAGAATGAGCAGTTCTTC. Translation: CTSSWAGTGQNEQFF. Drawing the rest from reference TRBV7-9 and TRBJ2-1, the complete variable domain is DTGVSQNPRHKITKRGQNVTFRCDPISEHNRLYWYRQTLGQGPEFLTYFQNEAQLEKSRLLSDRFSAERPKGSFSTLEIQRTEQGDSAMYLCTSSWAGTGQNEQFFGPGTRLTVL.